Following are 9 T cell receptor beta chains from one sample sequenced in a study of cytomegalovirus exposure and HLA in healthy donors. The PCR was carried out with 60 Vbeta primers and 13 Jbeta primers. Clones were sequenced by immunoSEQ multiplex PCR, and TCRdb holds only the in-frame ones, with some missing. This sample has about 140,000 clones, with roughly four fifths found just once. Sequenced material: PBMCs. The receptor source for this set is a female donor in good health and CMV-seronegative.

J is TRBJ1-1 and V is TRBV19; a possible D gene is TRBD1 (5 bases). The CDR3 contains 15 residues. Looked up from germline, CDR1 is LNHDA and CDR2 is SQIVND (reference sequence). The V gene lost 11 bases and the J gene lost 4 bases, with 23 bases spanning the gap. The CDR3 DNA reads TGTGCCTCCACTTACCGGGTCGGGGGAGGCACTGAAGCTTTCTTT. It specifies CASTYRVGGGTEAFF.

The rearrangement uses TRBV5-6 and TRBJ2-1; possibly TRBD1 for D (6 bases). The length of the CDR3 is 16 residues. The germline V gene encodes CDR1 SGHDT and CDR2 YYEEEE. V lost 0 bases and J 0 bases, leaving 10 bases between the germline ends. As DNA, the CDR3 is TGTGCCAGCAGCTTGGGGGGGCCTAGCTCCTACAATGAGCAGTTCTTC. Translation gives CASSLGGPSSYNEQFF. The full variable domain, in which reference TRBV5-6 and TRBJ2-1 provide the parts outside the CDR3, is DAGVTQSPTHLIKTRGQQVTLRCSPKSGHDTVSWYQQALGQGPQFIFQYYEEEERQRGNFPDRFSGHQFPNYSSELNVNALLLGDSALYLCASSLGGPSSYNEQFFGPGTRLTVL.

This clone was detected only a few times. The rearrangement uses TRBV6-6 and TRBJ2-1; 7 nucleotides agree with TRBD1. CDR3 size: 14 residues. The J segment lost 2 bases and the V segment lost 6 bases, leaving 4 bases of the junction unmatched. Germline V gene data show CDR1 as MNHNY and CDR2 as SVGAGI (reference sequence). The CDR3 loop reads CASSKTGAYNEQFF. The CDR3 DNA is TGTGCCAGCAGCAAAACAGGGGCCTACAATGAGCAGTTCTTC.

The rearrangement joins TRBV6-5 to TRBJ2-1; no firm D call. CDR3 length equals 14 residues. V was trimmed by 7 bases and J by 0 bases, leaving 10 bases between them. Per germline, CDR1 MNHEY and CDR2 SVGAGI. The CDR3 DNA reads TGTGCCAGCACCCTAGGAAGCTCCTACAATGAGCAGTTCTTC. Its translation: CASTLGSSYNEQFF.

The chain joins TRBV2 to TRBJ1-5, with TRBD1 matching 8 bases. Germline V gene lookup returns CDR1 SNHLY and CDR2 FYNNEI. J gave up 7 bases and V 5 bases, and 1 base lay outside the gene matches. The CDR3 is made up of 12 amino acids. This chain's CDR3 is CASSRDRQPQHF. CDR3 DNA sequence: TGTGCCAGCAGTAGGGACAGGCAGCCCCAGCATTTT.

CDR3 bases: TGTGCCAGCAGCTTAGATGTAGGGAGGGACTATGGCTACACCTTC. The encoded protein is CASSLDVGRDYGYTF. The chain uses TRBV7-8 and TRBJ1-2; D remains unclear. Germline-derived CDR1 and CDR2 are SGHVS and FQNEAQ. The CDR3 has 15 residues. Trimming stripped 1 base from V and 3 bases from J, with 12 bases between.

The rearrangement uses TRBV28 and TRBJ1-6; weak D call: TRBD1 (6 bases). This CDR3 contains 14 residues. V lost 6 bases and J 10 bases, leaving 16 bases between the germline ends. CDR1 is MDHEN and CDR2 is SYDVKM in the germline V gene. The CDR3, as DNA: TGTGCCAGCAGCCGTGGGGGGGGCGCCTCACCCCTCCACTTT. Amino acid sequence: CASSRGGGASPLHF.

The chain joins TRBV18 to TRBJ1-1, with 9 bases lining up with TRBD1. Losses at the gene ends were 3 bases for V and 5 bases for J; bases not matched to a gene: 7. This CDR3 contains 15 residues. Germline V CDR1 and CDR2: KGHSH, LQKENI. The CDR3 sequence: CASSPTGTGQTEAFF. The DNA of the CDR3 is TGTGCCAGCTCACCCACCGGGACAGGGCAAACTGAAGCTTTCTTT.

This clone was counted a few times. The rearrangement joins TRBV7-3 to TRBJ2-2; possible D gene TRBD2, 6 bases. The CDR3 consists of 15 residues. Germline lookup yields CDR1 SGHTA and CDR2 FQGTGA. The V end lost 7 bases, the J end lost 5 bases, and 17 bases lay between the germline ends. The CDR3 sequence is CASKRAIGGTGELFF. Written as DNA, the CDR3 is TGTGCCAGCAAGCGGGCCATTGGGGGGACCGGGGAGCTGTTTTTT.